These 29 T cell receptor beta chains were all obtained from the same sample, sequenced in a study of T cell responses to AZD1222 COVID-19 vaccine. The assay was immunoSEQ multiplex PCR, and TCRdb's table has in-frame clones only and misses some. Among roughly 100,000 clones listed, approximately 90% were seen once. The input for sequencing was peripheral blood, taken on day 0 of AZD1222 vaccination. All receptors come from an adult in good health.

The V and J genes are TRBV19 and TRBJ1-2, with a weak D call TRBD1 (5 bases). The CDR3 is 14 amino acids. Deletions cut 1 base from V and 5 bases from J, with 11 bases between. CDR1 and CDR2 from the germline V gene are LNHDA and SQIVND (reference sequence). Here the CDR3 reads CASSIGPGTYGYTF. The DNA for the CDR3 is TGTGCCAGTAGTATAGGTCCCGGGACTTATGGCTACACCTTC.

This chain uses TRBV7-6 with TRBJ1-6, with TRBD1 as a possible D gene (5 bases). The CDR3 contains 14 residues. CDR1 and CDR2 from the germline V gene are SGHVS and FNYEAQ. Trimming stripped 4 bases from V and 2 bases from J, with 6 bases between. CDR3 DNA: TGTGCCAGCAGCTCGACAGCCTATAATTCACCCCTCCACTTT. Translated, it gives CASSSTAYNSPLHF.

The CDR3 DNA sequence: TGTGCCAGCACCGAAAGACAGAGTACGGGCATTCAGTACTTC. The encoded protein is CASTERQSTGIQYF. The genes are TRBV6-5 and TRBJ2-4; TRBD1 might be the D (5 bases). In germline, CDR1 is MNHEY, CDR2 SVGAGI. V was pared by 7 bases and J by 9 bases, with 19 bases between. The length of the CDR3 is 14 residues.

The V gene is TRBV19, the J gene TRBJ2-1; 9 nucleotides agree with TRBD2. With 6 bases clipped from V and 8 bases from J, the junction kept 8 bases outside the gene matches. From germline, CDR1 is LNHDA and CDR2 SQIVND (reference sequence). The CDR3 covers 14 residues. The CDR3 region has the DNA TGTGCCAGTAGAGTAGCGGGGGCTACGGATGAGCAGTTCTTC. This codes for CASRVAGATDEQFF.

The chain recombines TRBV6-6 with TRBJ1-6; 8 bases match TRBD1. Germline V CDR1 and CDR2: MNHNY, SVGAGI (reference sequence). The CDR3 length is 18 residues. Germline trimming cut 5 bases from V and 0 bases from J; bases unmatched to any gene: 9. The CDR3 reads CASSPRRTGSSYNSPLHF. In nucleotides, the CDR3 is TGTGCCAGCAGTCCCCGCCGGACAGGGAGCTCCTATAATTCACCCCTCCACTTT.

CDR3 in DNA: TGCGCCAGCAGCTTGGTAGGGTCTGGGGAGCTGTTTTTT. Protein sequence: CASSLVGSGELFF. This chain uses TRBV5-1 with TRBJ2-2; D is unresolved. V was trimmed by 0 bases and J by 8 bases, leaving 8 bases between them. Looked up from germline, CDR1 is SGHRS and CDR2 is YFSETQ. The length of the CDR3 is 13 residues.

V is TRBV11-2 and J is TRBJ2-1, with 9 bases fitting TRBD1. The ends lost 7 bases at V and 3 bases at J; junction bases unmatched: 16. Germline V lookup: CDR1 SGHAT, CDR2 FQNNGV. The CDR3 length is 18 residues. CDR3: CASNPLTGTGKDYNEQFF. As DNA, the CDR3 is TGTGCCAGCAATCCATTAACCGGGACAGGGAAGGACTACAATGAGCAGTTCTTC.

V usage is TRBV3-1 (or the pseudogene TRBV3-2) and J usage is TRBJ2-6; no definite D call. From germline, CDR1 is LGHDT and CDR2 YNNKEL (reference sequence). The CDR3 length is 15 residues. V dropped 3 bases and J dropped 0 bases, with 6 bases sitting between them. CDR3 in DNA: TGTGCCAGCAGCCATTCGAGCTCTGGGGCCAACGTCCTGACTTTC. It translates to CASSHSSSGANVLTF.

The J gene is TRBJ1-5, the V gene TRBV6-5; D possibly corresponds to TRBD1 (6 bases). The V and J ends lost 6 bases and 3 bases respectively, with 15 bases between them. Germline CDR1 reads MNHEY; CDR2 reads SVGAGI. The CDR3 extends over 15 amino acids. DNA of the CDR3: TGTGCCAGCAGCGAGGCCGGGACATACAATCAGCCCCAGCATTTT. Amino acids: CASSEAGTYNQPQHF.

The chain couples TRBV5-1 to TRBJ1-1; 8 positions agree with TRBD1. V was pared by 3 bases and J by 4 bases, with 8 bases of the junction left unmatched. Germline V lookup: CDR1 SGHRS, CDR2 YFSETQ. The CDR3 covers 15 residues. For the CDR3, the DNA is TGCGCCAGCAGCTCGGTGCAGGGGGCGGGCACTGAAGCTTTCTTT. This sequence encodes CASSSVQGAGTEAFF.

Only one count was recorded for this clone. The chain uses TRBV6-5 and TRBJ2-7, with TRBD1 identical over 7 bases. Germline-derived CDR1 and CDR2 are MNHEY and SVGAGI. The trim removed 6 bases at V and 0 bases at J, leaving 8 bases unmatched. The CDR3 is made up of 15 amino acids. Written as DNA, the CDR3 is TGTGCCAGCAGCCTCCGTTGGGACAGCTCCTACGAGCAGTACTTC. Its protein is CASSLRWDSSYEQYF.

The V call is TRBV7-2, the J call TRBJ2-3; no definite D call. Germline CDR1 and CDR2: SGHTA and FQGNSA. The CDR3 consists of 14 residues. The V end lost 2 bases, the J end lost 2 bases, and 8 bases lay between the germline ends. In DNA, the CDR3 is TGTGCCAGCAGCTTATCGCTTTCCACAGATACGCAGTATTTT. Translated, it gives CASSLSLSTDTQYF.

This clone was recorded once. The chain recombines TRBV6-4 with TRBJ1-6, with D hard to call. The CDR3 has 15 amino acids. The germline V gene encodes CDR1 MRHNA and CDR2 SNTAGT. Trimming left V 4 bases short and J 6 bases short, with 13 bases between. CDR3 bases: TGTGCCAGCAGTGTGGCAGGAGACCCTAATTCACCCCTCCACTTT. Amino acids: CASSVAGDPNSPLHF.

On this clone: Other nucleotide sequences in the sample specify the same CDR3. The chain joins TRBV5-1 to TRBJ1-3; D unresolved. The CDR3 is 13 residues long. Trimming shortened V by 0 bases and J by 3 bases, and 4 bases separated the two germline ends. Germline V lookup: CDR1 SGHRS, CDR2 YFSETQ. CDR3 DNA sequence: TGCGCCAGCAGCTTGGACAGTGGAAACACCATATATTTT. Translating it yields CASSLDSGNTIYF.

This chain uses TRBV20-1 with TRBJ2-7, with D possibly matching TRBD2 (8 bases). The CDR3 contains 14 residues. CDR1 and CDR2 from the germline V gene are DFQATT and SNEGSKA (reference sequence). The V end lost 3 bases, the J end lost 7 bases, and 19 bases lay between the germline ends. The CDR3 DNA reads as TGCAGTGCTAGTGGACTAGCAGGGGGTTTGGAGCAGTACTTC. This translates into CSASGLAGGLEQYF.

The chain couples TRBV29-1 to TRBJ1-1; 8 positions match TRBD1. This CDR3 contains 12 residues. J gave up 4 bases and V 6 bases, and 4 bases lay outside the gene matches. Germline-derived CDR1 and CDR2 are SQVTM and ANQGSEA. CDR3 DNA: TGCAGCGTCGGACAGGGAAGCACTGAAGCTTTCTTT. Translation gives CSVGQGSTEAFF.

V gene TRBV2 combines with J gene TRBJ1-3, with D perhaps matching TRBD1 (5 bases). The germline V and J ends were trimmed by 0 bases and 3 bases, with 9 bases remaining between them. The CDR3 totals 15 residues. The V gene's germline CDR1 is SNHLY and CDR2 FYNNEI. For the CDR3, the DNA is TGTGCCAGCAGTGAAGCGGGGCAGGGTGGAAACACCATATATTTT. Residues: CASSEAGQGGNTIYF.

The chain uses TRBV6-1 and TRBJ2-7; no definite D call. CDR1 and CDR2 (germline): MNHNS, SASEGT. There are 12 residues in the CDR3. Trimming stripped 1 base from V and 12 bases from J, with 13 bases between. The CDR3 DNA is TGTGCCAGCAGTGAAGGTTGGTACAGTTGGTACTTC. Protein sequence: CASSEGWYSWYF.

The V and J genes are TRBV6-5 and TRBJ1-3; D perhaps matches TRBD1 (5 bases). This CDR3 has 15 residues. The ends were cut back, 6 bases at V and 0 bases at J, with 12 bases in the middle. The germline V gene has CDR1 MNHEY and CDR2 SVGAGI. CDR3 sequence: CASSPGGGSGNTIYF. The DNA of the CDR3 is TGTGCCAGCAGCCCAGGTGGGGGCTCTGGAAACACCATATATTTT.

V gene TRBV2 combines with J gene TRBJ2-3; TRBD2 matches 7 bases. The CDR3 has 15 residues. The J segment lost 7 bases and the V segment lost 3 bases, leaving 10 bases of the junction unmatched. The germline V gene has CDR1 SNHLY and CDR2 FYNNEI. The CDR3 loop is CASSEAGRVGHTQYF. The CDR3, as DNA: TGTGCCAGCAGTGAGGCAGGGAGGGTTGGACATACGCAGTATTTT.

The count of this clone is one. The CDR3 reads CASSGTGGTDTQYF. The CDR3 coding sequence is TGTGCCAGCAGTGGGACAGGGGGCACAGATACGCAGTATTTT. The chain couples TRBV6-4 to TRBJ2-3, with 9 bases aligning to TRBD1. Looked up from germline, CDR1 is MRHNA and CDR2 is SNTAGT. This CDR3 is 14 amino acids long. After removal of 4 bases from V and 1 base from J, the junction contained 0 bases not matched to a gene.

The rearrangement links TRBV7-9 to TRBJ2-1; D is possibly TRBD1 or TRBD2 (6 bases each). Trimming stripped 10 bases from V and 2 bases from J, with 18 bases between. The CDR3 totals 15 residues. Germline assignment: CDR1 SEHNR and CDR2 FQNEAQ (reference sequence). The CDR3 sequence is CAIRPPGAAYNEQFF. CDR3 sequence (DNA): TGTGCCATCCGCCCCCCGGGGGCCGCCTACAATGAGCAGTTCTTC.

This clone was seen just once. The genes are TRBV12-5 and TRBJ1-2; TRBD1 is a possible D gene (5 bases). This CDR3 region has 19 residues. In germline, CDR1 is LGHNT, CDR2 FRNRAP. Deletions cut 6 bases from V and 2 bases from J, with 28 bases between. The CDR3 spells CASGPGPLSDRGTNYGYTF. As DNA, the CDR3 is TGTGCTAGTGGCCCCGGACCCTTATCTGACCGGGGGACCAACTATGGCTACACCTTC.

The rearrangement links TRBV5-6 to TRBJ1-1; D ambiguous. The V and J ends lost 4 bases and 0 bases respectively, with 7 bases between them. Germline CDR1 and CDR2: SGHDT and YYEEEE. The CDR3 is 13 residues long. The CDR3 here is CASSLRVNTEAFF. The DNA for the CDR3 is TGTGCCAGCAGCCTAAGGGTGAACACTGAAGCTTTCTTT.

In its sample, this clone was seen a few times. The chain is built from TRBV7-2 and TRBJ1-2; tentatively, D is TRBD1 (6 bases). From germline, CDR1 is SGHTA and CDR2 FQGNSA. Trimming cost V 0 bases and J 5 bases, with 13 bases left between them. This CDR3 has 15 amino acids. The CDR3 DNA sequence: TGTGCCAGCAGCTTAGCCCCCGGACAGATATATGGCTACACCTTC. Its protein is CASSLAPGQIYGYTF.

The chain has TRBV6-5 and TRBJ2-1; D may be TRBD1 or TRBD2 (5 bases each). This CDR3 region has 14 residues. V was cut by 7 bases and J by 5 bases, with 15 bases left in between. CDR1 is MNHEY, CDR2 SVGAGI, per germline. CDR3 in DNA: TGTGCCAGCAACCCCGGGACGGAGAACAATGAGCAGTTCTTC. This gives the protein CASNPGTENNEQFF.

This clone was counted a few times. The genes are TRBV7-8 and TRBJ1-1; 7 bases line up with TRBD1. With 4 bases clipped from V and 1 base from J, the junction kept 6 bases outside the gene matches. Germline CDR1 and CDR2: SGHVS and FQNEAQ. The CDR3 length is 15 residues. CDR3 bases: TGTGCCAGCAGCTCCTACAGGGGAACGAACACTGAAGCTTTCTTT. Protein: CASSSYRGTNTEAFF.

This sequence joins TRBV5-1 and TRBJ1-1; 7 bases line up with TRBD1. Per germline, CDR1 SGHRS and CDR2 YFSETQ. The CDR3 contains 13 residues. V trimming: 4 bases; J trimming: 10 bases; junction bases outside the gene matches: 10. The CDR3 here is CASSLDRVTGAFF. CDR3 in DNA: TGCGCCAGCAGCCTAGACAGGGTGACCGGAGCTTTCTTT.

This clone showed up just once. V is TRBV7-3 and J is TRBJ2-3; TRBD2 aligns across 10 bases. From germline, CDR1 is SGHTA and CDR2 FQGTGA. The junction had 3 bases not matched to a gene; V was cut back by 5 bases and J by 1 base. The length of the CDR3 is 15 residues. CDR3 in amino acids: CASSQGTSGTDTQYF. The CDR3 DNA is TGTGCCAGCAGCCAGGGGACTAGCGGCACAGATACGCAGTATTTT.